In its sample, the clone carrying this T cell receptor (beta chain) is medium-sized. MiXCR was run by TCRdb on the PCR reads, yielding one entry per CDR3 protein. The sample lists 8,500 to 11,000 distinct CDR3 sequences; around a quarter were seen once. Germline loops: CDR1 SGHVS, CDR2 FQNEAQ. V gave up 1 base and J gave up 5 bases, with 6 bases separating them. CDR3 size: 13 residues. The data belong to a study of immune characterization of retroperitoneal liposarcoma. Sequenced: tumor tissue. The chain links TRBV7-8 to TRBJ2-1; D is perhaps TRBD2 (6 bases). The clonotype originates from a female donor with retroperitoneal liposarcoma. The CDR3 DNA follows: TGTGCCAGCAGCTTAGGGACTAACAATGAGCAGTTCTTC. Encoded protein: CASSLGTNNEQFF.